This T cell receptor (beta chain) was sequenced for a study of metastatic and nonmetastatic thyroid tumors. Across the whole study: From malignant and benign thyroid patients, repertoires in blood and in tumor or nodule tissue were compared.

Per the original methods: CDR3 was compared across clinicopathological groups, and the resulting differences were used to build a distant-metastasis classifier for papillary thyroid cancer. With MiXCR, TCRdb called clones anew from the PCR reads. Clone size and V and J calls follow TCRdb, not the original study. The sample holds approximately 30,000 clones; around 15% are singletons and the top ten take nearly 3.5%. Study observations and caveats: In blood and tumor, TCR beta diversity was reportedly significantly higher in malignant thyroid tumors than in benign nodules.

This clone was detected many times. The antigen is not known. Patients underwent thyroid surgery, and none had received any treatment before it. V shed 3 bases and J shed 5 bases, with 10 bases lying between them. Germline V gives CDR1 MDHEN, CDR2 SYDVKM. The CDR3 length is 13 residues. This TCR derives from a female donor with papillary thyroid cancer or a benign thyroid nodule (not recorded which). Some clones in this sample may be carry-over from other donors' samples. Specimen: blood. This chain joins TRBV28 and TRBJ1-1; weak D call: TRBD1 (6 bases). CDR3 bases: TGTGCCAGCAGTTTGCAGGGGAGGACTGAAGCTTTCTTT. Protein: CASSLQGRTEAFF.